The 16 T cell receptor beta chains in this list originate from one sample, sequenced in a study of shared clonotypes between healthy human individuals. Profiled with immunoSEQ multiplex PCR; TCRdb holds only in-frame clones, not every one. Found here are over a million clones, 95% to 99% of them singletons; the top ten hold roughly 0.4%. The source material was naive CD4+ T cells sorted from blood. The subset here: CD45RA+ positively selected. These receptors came from a man aged 30-40 years in good health.

This rearrangement joins TRBV5-4 to TRBJ2-3, with 10 bases that match TRBD2. The CDR3 is 15 amino acids. Germline CDR1 and CDR2: SGHNT and YYREEE (reference sequence). V was clipped by 0 bases and J by 7 bases; unmatched bases: 5. This CDR3 reads CASSLERGGTNTQYF. The CDR3 nucleotides are TGTGCCAGCAGCTTGGAGCGGGGGGGCACTAATACGCAGTATTTT. The full variable domain, in which reference TRBV5-4 and TRBJ2-3 provide the parts outside the CDR3, is ETGVTQSPTHLIKTRGQQVTLRCSSQSGHNTVSWYQQALGQGPQFIFQYYREEENGRGNFPPRFSGLQFPNYSSELNVNALELDDSALYLCASSLERGGTNTQYFGPGTRLTVL.

This chain connects TRBV7-6 to TRBJ1-3; the D gene is possibly TRBD1 (6 bases). Trimming left V 5 bases short and J 1 base short, with 9 bases between. The V gene's germline CDR1 is SGHVS and CDR2 FNYEAQ. This CDR3 contains 14 residues. Written as DNA, the CDR3 is TGTGCCAGCAGCACCCAGGGGTCTGGAAACACCATATATTTT. Protein sequence: CASSTQGSGNTIYF.

This sequence joins TRBV19 and TRBJ2-7; 7 nucleotides align to TRBD1. The CDR3 contains 15 residues. With 6 bases clipped from V and 2 bases from J, the junction kept 10 bases outside the gene matches. From germline, CDR1 is LNHDA and CDR2 SQIVND (reference sequence). CDR3 loop: CASSDFGTAAYEQYF. The DNA of the CDR3 is TGTGCCAGTAGCGATTTCGGGACAGCAGCCTACGAGCAGTACTTC.

This clone was observed a single time. This chain joins TRBV6-5 and TRBJ2-5, with D unclear. The CDR3 consists of 11 residues. V lost 7 bases, J lost 5 bases, and 8 bases lay in between. Germline-derived CDR1 and CDR2 are MNHEY and SVGAGI. CDR3 nucleotides: TGTGCCAGCACCCACCTGGAGACCCAGTACTTC. It encodes CASTHLETQYF.

The V and J genes are TRBV18 and TRBJ2-7; D is unresolved. Germline V gene sequence: CDR1 KGHSH, CDR2 LQKENI. The CDR3 is 14 amino acids. V was shortened by 6 bases and J by 1 base, with 13 bases between the two germline ends. The CDR3 nucleotides read TGTGCCAGCTCGGACCAGGCCAGTTCCTACGAGCAGTACTTC. Translation: CASSDQASSYEQYF.

The CDR3 protein is CASSLGGQGTYGYTF. The CDR3, as DNA: TGTGCCAGCAGCTTAGGGGGACAGGGCACCTATGGCTACACCTTC. The chain carries TRBV11-2 and TRBJ1-2; 9 bases agree with TRBD1. J was trimmed by 4 bases and V by 1 base; bases with no gene match: 4. CDR3 length equals 15 residues. Germline V lookup: CDR1 SGHAT, CDR2 FQNNGV. Full variable domain (outside the CDR3, taken from reference TRBV11-2 and TRBJ1-2): EAGVAQSPRYKIIEKRQSVAFWCNPISGHATLYWYQQILGQGPKLLIQFQNNGVVDDSQLPKDRFSAERLKGVDSTLKIQPAKLEDSAVYLCASSLGGQGTYGYTFGSGTRLTVV.

The rearrangement links TRBV19 to TRBJ2-7; 8 bases are shared with TRBD1. Germline V gene data show CDR1 as LNHDA and CDR2 as SQIVND (reference sequence). The trim removed 3 bases at V and 6 bases at J, leaving 13 bases unmatched. This CDR3 has 16 amino acids. CDR3 DNA: TGTGCCAGTAGTATTGGGACAGGCCTCTTCCTTTCCGAGCAGTACTTC. It codes for CASSIGTGLFLSEQYF. The full variable domain, with the rest looked up from reference TRBV19 and TRBJ2-7, is DGGITQSPKYLFRKEGQNVTLSCEQNLNHDAMYWYRQDPGQGLRLIYYSQIVNDFQKGDIAEGYSVSREKKESFPLTVTSAQKNPTAFYLCASSIGTGLFLSEQYFGPGTRLTVT.

The V and J genes are TRBV28 and TRBJ2-1; 7 positions agree with TRBD2. The J segment lost 4 bases and the V segment lost 2 bases, leaving 11 bases of the junction unmatched. Germline-derived CDR1 and CDR2 are MDHEN and SYDVKM. The length of the CDR3 is 17 residues. CDR3 in DNA: TGTGCCAGCAGTTTAGGGGAGGGCCTAGATTGGTACAATGAGCAGTTCTTC. Translating gives CASSLGEGLDWYNEQFF.

This clone was recorded once. This chain connects TRBV10-3 to TRBJ1-1; D is possibly TRBD1 (6 bases). CDR1 and CDR2 (germline): ENHRY, SYGVKD. This CDR3 has 14 residues. The ends were cut back, 5 bases at V and 0 bases at J, with 10 bases in the middle. The CDR3 protein is CAISKDSMNTEAFF. CDR3 DNA: TGTGCCATCAGTAAGGACAGCATGAACACTGAAGCTTTCTTT.

This rearrangement joins TRBV5-1 to TRBJ2-5; possible D gene TRBD1, 5 bases. V dropped 0 bases and J dropped 3 bases, with 9 bases sitting between them. Germline CDR1 SGHRS, CDR2 YFSETQ. The CDR3 length is 14 residues. The CDR3 DNA is TGCGCCAGCAGCTTGGCCGGCAGGGAAGAGACCCAGTACTTC. Encoded protein: CASSLAGREETQYF.

This clone was seen only once. The rearrangement uses TRBV19 and TRBJ2-6; a weak D match, TRBD1 (5 bases). This CDR3 is built from 18 residues. Germline CDR1 reads LNHDA; CDR2 reads SQIVND (reference sequence). Trimming took off 4 bases at V and 4 bases at J, with 20 bases between the two ends. CDR3 nucleotide sequence: TGTGCCAGTAGTACTTGGACAAGCCGAAACTCGGGGGCCAACGTCCTGACTTTC. The encoded protein is CASSTWTSRNSGANVLTF.

The chain links TRBV27 to TRBJ1-3; D is possibly TRBD1 (5 bases). CDR3 length: 16 residues. The V gene lost 5 bases and the J gene lost 0 bases, with 14 bases spanning the gap. Germline-derived CDR1 and CDR2 are MNHEY and SMNVEV (reference sequence). CDR3 protein: CASSPRGGVSGNTIYF. The CDR3 DNA follows: TGTGCCAGCAGTCCCCGGGGGGGAGTCTCTGGAAACACCATATATTTT.

CDR3 residues: CASSPPAGQEQFF. The CDR3 DNA reads as TGTGCCAGCAGTCCCCCGGCCGGTCAAGAGCAGTTCTTC. The chain combines TRBV6-6 with TRBJ2-1; D not certain. Germline CDR1 is MNHNY and CDR2 is SVGAGI (reference sequence). Trimming left V 5 bases short and J 10 bases short, with 15 bases between. The CDR3 runs to 13 residues.

CDR3 in amino acids: CASSRSTVGGSSPGELFF. The CDR3 bases are TGTGCCAGCTCACGTAGTACCGTCGGGGGAAGCTCTCCCGGGGAGCTGTTTTTT. This rearrangement joins TRBV18 to TRBJ2-2, with D perhaps matching TRBD2 (6 bases). V was cut by 4 bases and J by 6 bases, with 24 bases left in between. Germline-derived CDR1 and CDR2 are KGHSH and LQKENI. The CDR3 runs to 18 residues.

Concerning this clone itself: One junction end disagrees with the germline gene, perhaps due to a read error. V gene TRBV7-9 combines with J gene TRBJ2-1; 10 bases agree with TRBD2. The CDR3 contains 14 residues. In germline, CDR1 is SEHNR, CDR2 FQNEAQ (reference sequence). CDR3 loop: CASSVAGGYNEQFF. The DNA for the CDR3 is TGTGCCAGCAGCGTAGCGGGAGGATACAATGAGCAGTTCTTC. Full variable domain (outside the CDR3, taken from reference TRBV7-9 and TRBJ2-1): DTGVSQNPRHKITKRGQNVTFRCDPISEHNRLYWYRQTLGQGPEFLTYFQNEAQLEKSRLLSDRFSAERPKGSFSTLEIQRTEQGDSAMYLCASSVAGGYNEQFFGPGTRLTVL.

The J gene is TRBJ2-1, the V gene TRBV9; no clear D gene. Germline lookup yields CDR1 SGDLS and CDR2 YYNGEE. Trimming left V 0 bases short and J 9 bases short, with 19 bases between. The CDR3 spans 16 residues. The CDR3 sequence: CASSVAVGRPGAEQFF. CDR3 bases: TGTGCCAGCAGCGTAGCCGTTGGTAGACCTGGAGCTGAGCAGTTCTTC.